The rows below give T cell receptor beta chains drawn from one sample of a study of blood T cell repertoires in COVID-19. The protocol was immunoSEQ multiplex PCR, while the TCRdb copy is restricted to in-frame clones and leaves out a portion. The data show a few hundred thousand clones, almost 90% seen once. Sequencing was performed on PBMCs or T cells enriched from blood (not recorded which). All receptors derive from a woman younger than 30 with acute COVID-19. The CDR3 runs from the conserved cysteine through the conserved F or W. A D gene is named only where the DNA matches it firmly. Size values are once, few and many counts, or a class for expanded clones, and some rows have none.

TGTGCCAGTAGTATCGGGACAGGGGGGGCCTACAATGAGCAGTTCTTC	CASSIGTGGAYNEQFF	TRBD1	TRBJ2-1	.	TRBV19
TGTGCCAGCAGCCAGGCCCGTTGGGAGCAGTACTTC	CASSQARWEQYF	.	TRBJ2-7	.	TRBV3-1/TRBV3-2
TGTGCCAGCAGCCCCCGTAGCGGGAGGAACACCGGGGAGCTGTTTTTT	CASSPRSGRNTGELFF	TRBD2	TRBJ2-2	.	TRBV7-6
TGTGCCAGCAGCCAAGACCGAGGAGGCGGCTACACCTTC	CASSQDRGGGYTF	.	TRBJ1-2	.	TRBV4-2
TGTGCCAGCAGCGCGTCCATGAACACTGAAGCTTTCTTT	CASSASMNTEAFF	.	TRBJ1-1	.	TRBV5-4
TGTGCCAGCAGCTCCGCGATACCTTCTGACTACACCTTC	CASSSAIPSDYTF	.	TRBJ1-2	.	TRBV7-9
TGTGCCAGTAGTAGAGGACAGGGTCGAGGCGGTTTGACTGAAGCTTTCTTT	CASSRGQGRGGLTEAFF	TRBD1	TRBJ1-1	.	TRBV19
TGTGCCAGCAGCCAGCCCTCGACTAGCGCATACGAGCAGTACTTC	CASSQPSTSAYEQYF	TRBD2	TRBJ2-7	once	TRBV3-1/TRBV3-2
TGCGCCAGCATCTATCGATTGGGGGAACAGGGTAAGAATGGCTACACCTTC	CASIYRLGEQGKNGYTF	.	TRBJ1-2	.	TRBV23-1
TGTGCCAGCTCACCCCAGCGGACAGGGTACTATGGCTACACCTTC	CASSPQRTGYYGYTF	TRBD1	TRBJ1-2	.	TRBV18
TGTGCCAGCAGCTCGTATTTGGAGGATGAGCAGTTCTTC	CASSSYLEDEQFF	.	TRBJ2-1	.	TRBV7-3
TGTGCCAGCAGTTACGGGCAGCGGTTCTATGGCTACACCTTC	CASSYGQRFYGYTF	.	TRBJ1-2	.	TRBV6-5
TGTGCCAGCAGTTTACTACTACAGGGCACCTACAATGAGCAGTTCTTC	CASSLLLQGTYNEQFF	.	TRBJ2-1	.	TRBV28
TGTGCCAGCAGCTTGGCCGGTCAAAACATTCAGTACTTC	CASSLAGQNIQYF	.	TRBJ2-4	.	TRBV5-6
TGTGCCAGCAGCCATAGCGGAAGCACCGGGGAGCTGTTTTTT	CASSHSGSTGELFF	.	TRBJ2-2	.	TRBV4-2
TGTGCCAGCAGCTCGACAGGGAGAGCACTAACCGGGGAGCTGTTTTTT	CASSSTGRALTGELFF	TRBD1	TRBJ2-2	.	TRBV6-2/TRBV6-3
TGCGCCAGCAGTAACAGAGACGCGAACACCGGGGAGCTGTTTTTT	CASSNRDANTGELFF	.	TRBJ2-2	.	TRBV10-1
TGCGCCAGCAGCTTGGTTCCACAGAGCACAGATACGCAGTATTTT	CASSLVPQSTDTQYF	.	TRBJ2-3	once	TRBV5-1
TGCGCCAGCAGCCAAGTGGTCCCGACGGGAGCTAACTATGGCTACACCTTC	CASSQVVPTGANYGYTF	.	TRBJ1-2	.	TRBV4-3
TGTGCCAGCAGTCCCCCCGGGGCAACTAATGAAAAACTGTTTTTT	CASSPPGATNEKLFF	.	TRBJ1-4	.	TRBV6-5
TGCGCCAGCAGCCAAGCAGCGAATCAGCCCCAGCATTTT	CASSQAANQPQHF	.	TRBJ1-5	.	TRBV4-1
TGTGCCACCAGCACCCCGAACAGGGGGCTTATGGACGAGCAGTACTTC	CATSTPNRGLMDEQYF	TRBD1	TRBJ2-7	many	TRBV15
TGTGCCAGCAGCTTAGGACCTAGCGGGAGAAGCACAGATACGCAGTATTTT	CASSLGPSGRSTDTQYF	TRBD2	TRBJ2-3	.	TRBV7-2
TGTGCCAGCAGTTCGACTAGCGGGGGGGATACGCAGTATTTT	CASSSTSGGDTQYF	TRBD2	TRBJ2-3	.	TRBV28
TGTGCCACCAGCAGACAGGGCTTCTCCTACGAGCAGTACTTC	CATSRQGFSYEQYF	.	TRBJ2-7	.	TRBV15
TGTGCCAGTAGTACAAGGGGAAGTGGAAGCTCCTATAATTCACCCCTCCACTTT	CASSTRGSGSSYNSPLHF	.	TRBJ1-6	.	TRBV19
TGTGCCAGTAGGGACCCTAGCGGGAGGCCATACGAGCAGTACTTC	CASRDPSGRPYEQYF	TRBD2	TRBJ2-7	.	TRBV19
TGCGCCAGCAGCTACGGGACAGGGCCCCCTGGGGCCAACGTCCTGACTTTC	CASSYGTGPPGANVLTF	TRBD1	TRBJ2-6	.	TRBV5-1
TGTGCCAGCAGTCGGCTCCGACAGGGGGGAGCCTATGGCTACACCTTC	CASSRLRQGGAYGYTF	TRBD1	TRBJ1-2	.	TRBV6-2/TRBV6-3
TGTGCCAGCAGAGACAGCGACTCTGGAAACACCATATATTTT	CASRDSDSGNTIYF	.	TRBJ1-3	.	TRBV21-1
TGTGCCAGCAGTTCTGGGAGAATTCTAGCCAAAAACATTCAGTACTTC	CASSSGRILAKNIQYF	.	TRBJ2-4	.	TRBV6-4
TGTGCTAGTGGTTTAGGACAGGGAGATCAGAACATTCAGTACTTC	CASGLGQGDQNIQYF	TRBD1	TRBJ2-4	.	TRBV12-5
TGTGCCAGCAGTATAAGCACAGATACGCAGTATTTT	CASSISTDTQYF	.	TRBJ2-3	.	TRBV12-3/TRBV12-4
TGCGCCAGCAGCTTTCCGGGAAACTCCTACAATGAGCAGTTCTTC	CASSFPGNSYNEQFF	.	TRBJ2-1	.	TRBV5-1
TGTGCCTGGAGTCTATGGGGGGATTCACCCCTCCACTTT	CAWSLWGDSPLHF	.	TRBJ1-6	.	TRBV30
TGTGCCAGCAGCCCGTCGGTGGGCGGAAACACCATATATTTT	CASSPSVGGNTIYF	.	TRBJ1-3	.	TRBV5-4
TGTGCCAGCTCACCTCGGGCTAGCGGGAGTACAGGGGCCAACGTCCTGACTTTC	CASSPRASGSTGANVLTF	TRBD2	TRBJ2-6	few	TRBV18
TGTGCCAGCAGCTTAGGGACAGCCTACGAGCAGTACTTC	CASSLGTAYEQYF	.	TRBJ2-7	.	TRBV7-9
TGTGCCAGCAGCTCGACAGGGCTAAAGACCCAGTACTTC	CASSSTGLKTQYF	TRBD1	TRBJ2-5	once	TRBV7-2
TGTGCCAGCACCGACGAGCGGGAGGGCTACGAGCAGTACTTC	CASTDEREGYEQYF	.	TRBJ2-7	.	TRBV21-1